Sequencing of this TCR beta chain was carried out in a study of molecular identifiers for immune sequencing clone quantification. Study findings and constraints: Spiked Jurkat TCR RNA equivalent to one cell was reportedly detectable in some 960,000 naive cells.

This clonotype showed up many times. Its matching antigen is unknown. Previously published methods and listed TCR primers were used for the bulk TCR libraries. TCRdb used MiXCR to reprocess the PCR reads, holding one entry per CDR3 protein. Of about half a million distinct CDR3 sequences in the sample, about a fifth were seen once. The ends were cut back, 4 bases at V and 7 bases at J, with 20 bases in the middle. The length of the CDR3 is 15 residues. Germline V gene lookup returns CDR1 SGHAT and CDR2 FQNNGV. The source of this sequence is a human donor in good health. Some libraries in this study had Jurkat cell RNA spiked in. Sample: naive CD8+ T cells from blood, with Jurkat cell RNA spiked in. Specified subset: FACS-sorted CD8+CD4-CCR7+CD45RA+ naive T cells. This chain connects TRBV11-2 to TRBJ2-7; D is possibly TRBD2 (7 bases). CDR3 bases: TGTGCCAGCAGCTCTGGGGGGGCCCCAAGGCGGGAGCAGTACTTC. It encodes CASSSGGAPRREQYF.